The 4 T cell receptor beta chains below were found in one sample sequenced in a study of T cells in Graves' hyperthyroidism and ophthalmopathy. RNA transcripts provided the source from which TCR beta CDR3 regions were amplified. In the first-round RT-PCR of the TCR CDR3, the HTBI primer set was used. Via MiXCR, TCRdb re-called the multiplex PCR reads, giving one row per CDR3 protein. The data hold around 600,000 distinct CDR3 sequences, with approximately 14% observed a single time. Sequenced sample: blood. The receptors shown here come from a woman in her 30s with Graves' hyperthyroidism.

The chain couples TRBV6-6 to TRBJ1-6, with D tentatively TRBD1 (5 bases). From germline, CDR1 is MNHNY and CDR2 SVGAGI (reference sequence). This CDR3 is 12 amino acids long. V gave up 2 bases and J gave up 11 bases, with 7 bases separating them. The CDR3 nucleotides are TGTGCCAGCAGTTACGAGGGGACACCCCTCCACTTT. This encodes CASSYEGTPLHF.

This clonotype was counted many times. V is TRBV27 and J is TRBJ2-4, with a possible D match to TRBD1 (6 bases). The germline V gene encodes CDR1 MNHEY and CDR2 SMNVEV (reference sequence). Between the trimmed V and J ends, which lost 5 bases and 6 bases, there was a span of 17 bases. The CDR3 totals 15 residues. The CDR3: CASSPLSGARNIQYF. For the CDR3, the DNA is TGTGCCAGCAGTCCCCTTTCAGGGGCGCGAAACATTCAGTACTTC.

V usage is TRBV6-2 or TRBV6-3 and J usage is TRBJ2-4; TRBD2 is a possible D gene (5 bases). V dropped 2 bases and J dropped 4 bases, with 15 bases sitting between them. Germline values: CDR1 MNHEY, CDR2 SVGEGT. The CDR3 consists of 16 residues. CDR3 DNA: TGTGCCAGCAGTTACCTAGCTGACACTCCTAAAAACATTCAGTACTTC. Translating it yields CASSYLADTPKNIQYF.

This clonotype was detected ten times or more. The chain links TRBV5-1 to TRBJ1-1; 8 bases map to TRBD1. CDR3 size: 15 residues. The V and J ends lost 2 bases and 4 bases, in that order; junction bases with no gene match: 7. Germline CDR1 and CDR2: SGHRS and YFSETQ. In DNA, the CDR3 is TGCGCCAGCAGCTTACTACAGGGGGTAAGCACTGAAGCTTTCTTT. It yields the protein CASSLLQGVSTEAFF.